The 2 T cell receptor beta chains below come from one sample, sequenced in a study of regulatory T cells in long-lasting Graves disease. With iRepertoire HTBI primers and Arm-PCR of CDR3 regions, TCR beta libraries were built. TCRdb reanalysed the multiplex PCR reads using MiXCR and keeps one entry per CDR3 protein. The repertoire holds 400,000 to 500,000 distinct CDR3 sequences, 20% to 25% seen once, with about 8.3% in the top ten. This sample's time point: persistent/refractory GD, antithyroid drugs over 5 years with positive TRAb. PBMC RNA served as the TCR library source. The starting material was peripheral blood mononuclear cells (PBMCs), obtained when the disease was refractory, from a patient treated with antithyroid drugs. These receptor sequences come from a female donor with Graves disease.

This clonotype was seen a few times. The chain employs TRBV11-1 and TRBJ1-2, with 8 bases matching TRBD1. The CDR3 spans 14 residues. V shed 5 bases, J shed 8 bases, and the junction held 10 bases outside the gene matches. Looked up from germline, CDR1 is SGHAT and CDR2 is FQDESV (reference sequence). The CDR3 DNA reads TGTGCCAGCAGCCCGCGGACAGGGACGTGGGGCTACACCTTC. It translates to CASSPRTGTWGYTF. Filled out from reference TRBV11-1 and TRBJ1-2, the complete variable domain reads EAEVAQSPRYKITEKSQAVAFWCDPISGHATLYWYRQILGQGPELLVQFQDESVVDDSQLPKDRFSAERLKGVDSTLKIQPAELGDSAMYLCASSPRTGTWGYTFGSGTRLTVV.

In this sample, this clonotype turned up a few times. Written as DNA, the CDR3 is TGTGCCAGCAGCTTCTATGGGGGGGAAGAGACCCAGTACTTC. Its protein is CASSFYGGEETQYF. The genes are TRBV5-5 and TRBJ2-5; TRBD2 agrees at 7 bases. Germline lookup yields CDR1 SGHKS and CDR2 YYEKEE (reference sequence). CDR3 length: 14 residues. V shed 2 bases, J shed 3 bases, and the junction held 4 bases outside the gene matches.